This is a list of T cell receptor beta chains from one sample in a study of blood T cell repertoires in COVID-19. Method: immunoSEQ multiplex PCR; TCRdb's copy keeps in-frame clones and lacks some. Of 230,000 or so clones in the sample, more than 70% are singletons; the top ten hold 8.5% to 10%. The sequenced sample consisted of peripheral blood. The origin of the receptors is a man aged 40-50 years with active or convalescent COVID-19. Both conserved end residues are part of each CDR3. The D gene is left open where the match is weak. Part of the rows lack a size; the others show once, few, many or a class for expanded clones.

J gene | D gene | V gene | clone size | CDR3 protein | CDR3 DNA
TRBJ2-3 | . | TRBV24-1 | . | CATTGSTDTQYF | TGTGCCACCACCGGGAGCACAGATACGCAGTATTTT
TRBJ2-7 | . | TRBV12-3/TRBV12-4 | . | CASSSGTRVEQYF | TGTGCCAGCAGTTCGGGAACAAGGGTCGAGCAGTACTTC
TRBJ1-5 | . | TRBV6-5 | . | CASTGGNNQPQHF | TGTGCCAGCACCGGGGGGAACAATCAGCCCCAGCATTTT
TRBJ1-2 | TRBD1 | TRBV10-3 | . | CAISNTGTVRPGYTF | TGTGCCATCAGCAATACCGGGACAGTCCGCCCTGGCTACACCTTC
TRBJ2-7 | TRBD2 | TRBV20-1 | . | CSASPIAGDTYEQYF | TGCAGTGCTAGTCCAATAGCGGGGGACACCTACGAGCAGTACTTC
TRBJ2-7 | TRBD1 | TRBV13 | . | CATSRGQLTYEQYF | TGTGCCACCTCTCGGGGACAGTTGACCTACGAGCAGTACTTC
TRBJ2-7 | . | TRBV30 | few | CAWSAVNPYEQYF | TGTGCCTGGAGTGCGGTGAATCCCTACGAGCAGTACTTC
TRBJ1-1 | . | TRBV19 | . | CASSHPSRGRGAKAFF | TGTGCCAGTAGCCATCCATCTCGGGGGAGGGGGGCGAAAGCTTTCTTT
TRBJ1-6 | TRBD1 | TRBV4-2 | . | CASSQLTGAGNSPLHF | TGTGCCAGCAGCCAACTCACAGGGGCGGGTAATTCACCCCTCCACTTT
TRBJ1-1 | TRBD1 | TRBV24-1 | . | CATSDPGTGNTEAFF | TGTGCCACCAGTGACCCCGGGACAGGGAACACTGAAGCTTTCTTT
TRBJ2-3 | . | TRBV14 | once | CASSQGHRMDTQYF | TGTGCCAGCAGCCAAGGCCACAGGATGGATACGCAGTATTTT
TRBJ1-4 | . | TRBV19 | . | CASSRDLRGEKLFF | TGTGCCAGTAGTCGAGACCTCAGGGGTGAAAAACTGTTTTTT
TRBJ1-5 | TRBD1 | TRBV30 | . | CACSSRDRGPQHF | TGTGCCTGTTCGTCCCGGGACAGGGGCCCCCAGCATTTT
TRBJ2-5 | . | TRBV28 | once | CASPPKPGTRGRGQETQYF | TGTGCCAGCCCCCCAAAACCCGGGACAAGGGGCAGAGGCCAAGAGACCCAGTACTTC
TRBJ1-3 | . | TRBV6-5 | . | CASSYPQGSGNTIYF | TGTGCCAGCAGTTACCCGCAGGGCTCTGGAAACACCATATATTTT
TRBJ2-1 | TRBD2 | TRBV27 | . | CASSSGTSGYNEQFF | TGTGCCAGCAGTTCCGGGACTAGCGGTTACAATGAGCAGTTCTTC
TRBJ2-1 | TRBD1 | TRBV5-1 | . | CASSRNTGTAYNEQFF | TGCGCCAGCAGCCGTAATACCGGGACAGCCTACAATGAGCAGTTCTTC
TRBJ2-5 | . | TRBV5-6 | . | CASSLEASPGETQYF | TGTGCCAGCAGCTTGGAAGCTAGCCCCGGGGAGACCCAGTACTTC
TRBJ1-5 | . | TRBV6-5 | . | CASTYQGNQPQHF | TGTGCCAGCACGTATCAGGGCAATCAGCCCCAGCATTTT
TRBJ2-1 | . | TRBV7-2 | . | CASSLGTAYNEQFF | TGTGCCAGCAGCTTAGGGACTGCCTACAATGAGCAGTTCTTC
TRBJ2-1 | . | TRBV19 | few | CASSVYESVAYEQFF | TGTGCCAGTAGTGTGTACGAATCGGTAGCCTATGAGCAGTTCTTC
TRBJ1-4 | . | TRBV18 | . | CASSPRTTSNEKLFF | TGTGCCAGCTCACCACGTACAACCTCTAATGAAAAACTGTTTTTT
TRBJ1-3 | . | TRBV23-1 | . | CADSTPCSGNTIYF | TGCGCCGACAGTACTCCTTGCTCTGGAAACACCATATATTTT
TRBJ1-2 | . | TRBV18 | . | CASSPGAVPLDGYTF | TGTGCCAGCTCACCGGGGGCAGTCCCTCTTGATGGCTACACCTTC
TRBJ2-7 | . | TRBV11-2 | once | CASSLDPVSVGQYF | TGTGCCAGCAGCTTAGATCCCGTTTCCGTCGGGCAGTACTTC
TRBJ1-2 | . | TRBV24-1 | . | CATSDSPVTKGGYGYTF | TGTGCCACCAGTGATTCCCCCGTAACTAAGGGAGGCTATGGCTACACCTTC
TRBJ2-7 | . | TRBV5-1 | . | CASSLEGHLYEQYF | TGCGCCAGCAGCTTGGAAGGACACCTCTACGAGCAGTACTTC
TRBJ1-6 | . | TRBV27 | . | CASSTQGYYNSPLHF | TGTGCCAGCAGCACACAGGGATACTATAATTCACCCCTCCACTTT
TRBJ1-2 | TRBD1 | TRBV18 | . | CASSPVTGANYGYTF | TGTGCCAGCTCACCTGTGACAGGGGCCAACTATGGCTACACCTTC
TRBJ2-2 | . | TRBV4-1 | . | CASSQDGDRNTGELFF | TGCGCCAGCAGCCAAGATGGCGACAGGAATACCGGGGAGCTGTTTTTT
TRBJ1-2 | . | TRBV25-1 | . | CASSESPNQGYTF | TGTGCCAGCAGTGAATCCCCAAACCAGGGCTACACCTTC
TRBJ2-2 | . | TRBV3-1/TRBV3-2 | . | CASSQEGARELFF | TGTGCCAGCAGCCAAGAGGGGGCGCGGGAGCTGTTTTTT
TRBJ2-7 | TRBD1 | TRBV4-2 | few | CASSLPGQGHEQYF | TGTGCCAGCAGCTTGCCGGGACAGGGACACGAGCAGTACTTC
TRBJ1-4 | . | TRBV3-1/TRBV3-2 | . | CASSQESEKLFF | TGTGCCAGCAGCCAAGAGAGTGAAAAACTGTTTTTT
TRBJ2-1 | TRBD2 | TRBV5-4 | . | CASSLDGGGAYNEQFF | TGTGCCAGCAGCTTGGACGGCGGGGGGGCCTACAATGAGCAGTTCTTC
TRBJ1-5 | TRBD1 | TRBV4-3 | . | CASSPSGVGQGKIGNQPQHF | TGCGCCAGCAGCCCAAGCGGGGTCGGACAGGGGAAAATAGGCAATCAGCCCCAGCATTTT
TRBJ1-5 | TRBD1 | TRBV7-9 | . | CASSFGQGDSNQPQHF | TGTGCCAGCAGCTTCGGACAGGGCGATAGCAATCAGCCCCAGCATTTT
TRBJ2-7 | TRBD2 | TRBV4-1 | . | CASSPGLAGEYEQYF | TGCGCCAGCAGCCCCGGACTAGCGGGAGAGTACGAGCAGTACTTC
TRBJ1-2 | . | TRBV9 | . | CASSTHSGDGYGYTF | TGTGCCAGCAGTACCCACTCAGGGGATGGCTATGGCTACACCTTC
TRBJ2-1 | . | TRBV3-1/TRBV3-2 | . | CASSQDTGLTYNEQFF | TGTGCCAGCAGCCAAGATACAGGACTAACCTACAATGAGCAGTTCTTC
TRBJ1-2 | . | TRBV7-9 | . | CASGLGDGGPYYGYTF | TGTGCCAGCGGCTTGGGAGATGGGGGCCCCTACTATGGCTACACCTTC
TRBJ2-5 | . | TRBV11-2 | . | CASSSETGLQYF | TGTGCCAGCAGCTCAGAAACAGGGCTCCAGTACTTC
TRBJ1-2 | TRBD1 | TRBV9 | . | CASSPDAQGLYGYTF | TGTGCCAGCAGCCCCGACGCACAGGGGCTCTATGGCTACACCTTC
TRBJ2-5 | TRBD1 | TRBV27 | . | CASSLRDREQETQYF | TGTGCCAGCAGTCTCCGGGACAGGGAACAAGAGACCCAGTACTTC
TRBJ2-5 | . | TRBV24-1 | once | CATSAPTRAGGTQYF | TGTGCCACCAGTGCCCCTACCAGGGCCGGGGGGACCCAGTACTTC
TRBJ2-1 | TRBD2 | TRBV19 | . | CASGLAGVHEQFF | TGTGCCAGCGGACTAGCGGGAGTCCATGAGCAGTTCTTC
TRBJ2-2 | . | TRBV2 | . | CASSGQGTGELFF | TGTGCCAGCAGCGGTCAGGGAACCGGGGAGCTGTTTTTT